The source of this T cell receptor (beta chain) is a study of blood T cell repertoires in COVID-19. Study at large: Researchers got acute and convalescent COVID-19 samples from the United States, Italy and Spain.

The CDR3 is made up of 15 amino acids. V lost 3 bases and J 7 bases, leaving 16 bases between the germline ends. Germline values: CDR1 MGHDK, CDR2 SYGVNS. Clones were sequenced by immunoSEQ multiplex PCR, and TCRdb holds only the in-frame ones, with some missing. This sample yields tens of thousands of clones, of which around 88% are seen a single time; more than 4.5% belongs to the top ten. This TCR was recovered from an elderly woman with acute or convalescent COVID-19. V and J are TRBV25-1 and TRBJ2-1; tentative D call: TRBD2 (6 bases). The sequencing input was peripheral blood. For the CDR3, the DNA is TGTGCCAGCAGTGAGGGTTCGGGACTCTGGAATGAGCAGTTCTTC. Protein sequence: CASSEGSGLWNEQFF.